The source of this T cell receptor (beta chain) is a study of blood T cell repertoires in COVID-19. Looking at the study overall: Acute and convalescent COVID-19 specimens originated in the United States, Italy and Spain.

This clone occurred once. Profiled with immunoSEQ multiplex PCR; TCRdb holds only in-frame clones, not every one. Among tens of thousands of clones listed, approximately 89% were seen once. The material sequenced was peripheral blood. This TCR was recovered from a human donor in a cohort sampled during active COVID-19.

The CDR3 nucleotides read TGTGCCAGTAGTATAACCGGGTCTGGGGCCAACGTCCTGACTTTC. As protein: CASSITGSGANVLTF. The chain combines TRBV19 with TRBJ2-6; D is undetermined. The CDR3 is 15 amino acids. Germline V lookup: CDR1 LNHDA, CDR2 SQIVND (reference sequence). V was cut by 2 bases and J by 1 base, with 6 bases left in between.